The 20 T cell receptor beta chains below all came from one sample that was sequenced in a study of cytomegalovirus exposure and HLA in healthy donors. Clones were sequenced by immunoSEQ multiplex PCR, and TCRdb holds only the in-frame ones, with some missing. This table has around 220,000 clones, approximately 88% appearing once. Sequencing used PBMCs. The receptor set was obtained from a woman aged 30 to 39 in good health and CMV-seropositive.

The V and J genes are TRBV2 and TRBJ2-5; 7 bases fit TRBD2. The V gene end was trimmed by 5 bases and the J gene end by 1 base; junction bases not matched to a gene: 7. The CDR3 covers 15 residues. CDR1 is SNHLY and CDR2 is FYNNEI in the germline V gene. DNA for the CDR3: TGTGCCAGCAGTTGGACTAGGTCAGTCCAAGAGACCCAGTACTTC. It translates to CASSWTRSVQETQYF.

CDR3 region: CASSSRTSTDTQYF. CDR3 in DNA: TGTGCCAGCAGCTCGCGGACTAGCACAGATACGCAGTATTTT. The V gene is TRBV7-6, the J gene TRBJ2-3, with D perhaps matching TRBD2 (5 bases). The V gene's germline CDR1 is SGHVS and CDR2 FNYEAQ. The CDR3 contains 14 residues. The V and J ends lost 4 bases and 0 bases respectively, with 8 bases between them.

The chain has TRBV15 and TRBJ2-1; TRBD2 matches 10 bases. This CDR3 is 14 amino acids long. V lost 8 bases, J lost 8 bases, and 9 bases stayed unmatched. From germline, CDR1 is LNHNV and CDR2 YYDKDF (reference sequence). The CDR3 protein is CATGSGRPVDEQFF. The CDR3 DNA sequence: TGTGCCACCGGTAGCGGGAGGCCGGTTGATGAGCAGTTCTTC.

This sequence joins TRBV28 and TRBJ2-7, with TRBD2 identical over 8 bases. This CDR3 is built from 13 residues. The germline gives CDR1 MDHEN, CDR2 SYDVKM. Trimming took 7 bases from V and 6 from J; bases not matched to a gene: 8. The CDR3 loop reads CASIRLAGGEQYF. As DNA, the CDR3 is TGTGCCAGCATCCGTCTAGCGGGTGGCGAGCAGTACTTC.

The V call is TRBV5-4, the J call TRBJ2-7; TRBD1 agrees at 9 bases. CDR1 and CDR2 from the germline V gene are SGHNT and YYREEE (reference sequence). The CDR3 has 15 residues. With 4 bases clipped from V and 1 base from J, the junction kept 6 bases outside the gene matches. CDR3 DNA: TGTGCCAGCAGCCGCGGGACAGGGACGTCCTACGAGCAGTACTTC. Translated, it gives CASSRGTGTSYEQYF.

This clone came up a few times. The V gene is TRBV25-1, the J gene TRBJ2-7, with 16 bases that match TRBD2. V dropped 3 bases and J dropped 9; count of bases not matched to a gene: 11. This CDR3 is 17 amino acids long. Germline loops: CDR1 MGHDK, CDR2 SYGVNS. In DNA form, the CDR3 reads TGTGCCAGCAGTGACCAATCACCGGGACTAGCGGGAGGGGGGCAGTACTTC. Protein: CASSDQSPGLAGGGQYF.

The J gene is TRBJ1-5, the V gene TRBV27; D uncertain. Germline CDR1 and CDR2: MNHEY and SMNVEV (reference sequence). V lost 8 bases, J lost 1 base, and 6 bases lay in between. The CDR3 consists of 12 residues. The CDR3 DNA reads TGTGCCAGCGATCGAAGCAATCAGCCCCAGCATTTT. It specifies CASDRSNQPQHF.

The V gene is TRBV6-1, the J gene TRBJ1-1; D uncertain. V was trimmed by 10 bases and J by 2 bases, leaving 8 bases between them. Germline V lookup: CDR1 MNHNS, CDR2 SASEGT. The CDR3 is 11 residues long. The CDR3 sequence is CATQINTEAFF. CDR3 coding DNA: TGTGCCACCCAGATAAACACTGAAGCTTTCTTT.

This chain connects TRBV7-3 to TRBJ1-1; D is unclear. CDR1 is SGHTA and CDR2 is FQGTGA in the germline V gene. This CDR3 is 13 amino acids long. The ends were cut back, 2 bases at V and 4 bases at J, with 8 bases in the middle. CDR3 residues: CASSLSPGTEAFF. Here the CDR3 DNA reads TGTGCCAGCAGCTTATCCCCAGGCACTGAAGCTTTCTTT.

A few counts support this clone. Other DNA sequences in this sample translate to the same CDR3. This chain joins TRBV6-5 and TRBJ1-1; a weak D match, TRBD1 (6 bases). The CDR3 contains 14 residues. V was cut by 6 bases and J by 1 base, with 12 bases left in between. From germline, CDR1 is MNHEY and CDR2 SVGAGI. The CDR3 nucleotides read TGTGCCAGCAGCCTGGGGGGGGCGAACACTGAAGCTTTCTTT. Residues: CASSLGGANTEAFF.

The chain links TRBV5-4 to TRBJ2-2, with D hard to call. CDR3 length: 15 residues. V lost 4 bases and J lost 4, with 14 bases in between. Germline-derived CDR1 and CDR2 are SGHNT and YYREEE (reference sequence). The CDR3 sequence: CASSTRATSTGELFF. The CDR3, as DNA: TGTGCCAGCAGCACCCGGGCCACCAGCACCGGGGAGCTGTTTTTT.

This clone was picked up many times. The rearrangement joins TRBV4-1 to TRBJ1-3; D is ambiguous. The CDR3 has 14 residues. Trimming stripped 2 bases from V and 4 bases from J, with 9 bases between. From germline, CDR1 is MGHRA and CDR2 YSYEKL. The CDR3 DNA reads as TGCGCCAGCAGCCAATGGGGTGCCGGAAACACCATATATTTT. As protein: CASSQWGAGNTIYF.

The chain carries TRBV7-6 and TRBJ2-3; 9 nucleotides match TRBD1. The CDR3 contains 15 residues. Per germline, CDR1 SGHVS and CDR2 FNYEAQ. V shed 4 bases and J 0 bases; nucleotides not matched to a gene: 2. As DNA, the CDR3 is TGTGCCAGCAGCTCAGGACAGGGGAGCACAGATACGCAGTATTTT. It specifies CASSSGQGSTDTQYF.

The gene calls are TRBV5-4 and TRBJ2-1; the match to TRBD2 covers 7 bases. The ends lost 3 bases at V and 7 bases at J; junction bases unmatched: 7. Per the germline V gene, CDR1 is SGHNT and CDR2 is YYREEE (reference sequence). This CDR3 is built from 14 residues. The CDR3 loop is CASSSGGLLNEQFF. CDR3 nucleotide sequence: TGTGCCAGCAGCTCGGGGGGATTACTGAATGAGCAGTTCTTC.

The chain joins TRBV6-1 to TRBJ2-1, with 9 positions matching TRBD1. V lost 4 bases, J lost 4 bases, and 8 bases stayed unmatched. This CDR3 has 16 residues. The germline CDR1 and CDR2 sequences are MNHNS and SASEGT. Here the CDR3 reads CASSGLGQGLYNEQFF. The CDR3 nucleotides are TGTGCCAGCAGTGGACTGGGACAGGGACTTTACAATGAGCAGTTCTTC.

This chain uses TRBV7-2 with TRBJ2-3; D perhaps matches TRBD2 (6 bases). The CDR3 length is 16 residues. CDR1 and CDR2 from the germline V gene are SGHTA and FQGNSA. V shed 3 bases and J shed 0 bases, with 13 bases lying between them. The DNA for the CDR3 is TGTGCCAGCAGCTTCAATCGGGGGTTCAGCACAGATACGCAGTATTTT. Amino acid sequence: CASSFNRGFSTDTQYF.

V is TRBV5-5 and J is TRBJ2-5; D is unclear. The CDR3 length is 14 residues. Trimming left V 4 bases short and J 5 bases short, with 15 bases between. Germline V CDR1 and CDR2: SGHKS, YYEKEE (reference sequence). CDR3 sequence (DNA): TGTGCCAGCAGCACCCCGATGGTTTTGGAGACCCAGTACTTC. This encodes CASSTPMVLETQYF.

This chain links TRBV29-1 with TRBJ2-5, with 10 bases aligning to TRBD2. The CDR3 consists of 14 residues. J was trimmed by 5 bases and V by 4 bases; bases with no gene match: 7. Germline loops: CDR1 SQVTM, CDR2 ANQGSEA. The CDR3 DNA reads TGCAGCGTTGGGGTAGCGGGAGGCGTCGAGACCCAGTACTTC. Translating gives CSVGVAGGVETQYF.

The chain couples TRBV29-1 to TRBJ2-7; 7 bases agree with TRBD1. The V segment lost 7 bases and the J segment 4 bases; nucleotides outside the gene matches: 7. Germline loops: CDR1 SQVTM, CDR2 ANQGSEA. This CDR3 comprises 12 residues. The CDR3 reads CSGRQGPYEQYF. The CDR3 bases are TGCAGCGGAAGACAGGGTCCGTACGAGCAGTACTTC.

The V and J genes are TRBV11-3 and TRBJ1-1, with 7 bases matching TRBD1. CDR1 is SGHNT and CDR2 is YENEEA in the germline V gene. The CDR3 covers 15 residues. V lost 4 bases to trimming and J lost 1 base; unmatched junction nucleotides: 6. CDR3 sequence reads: CASSSPGQWNTEAFF. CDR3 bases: TGTGCCAGCAGCTCCCCGGGACAGTGGAACACTGAAGCTTTCTTT. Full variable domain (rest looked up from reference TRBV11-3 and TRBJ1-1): EAGVVQSPRYKIIEKKQPVAFWCNPISGHNTLYWYLQNLGQGPELLIRYENEEAVDDSQLPKDRFSAERLKGVDSTLKIQPAELGDSAVYLCASSSPGQWNTEAFFGQGTRLTVV.